The clone carrying this TCR beta chain has only a few counts. Measured with immunoSEQ multiplex PCR; TCRdb has only the in-frame clones, and not every one. The sample includes about 400,000 clones, roughly 90% of them seen just once. These data belong to a study of blood T cell repertoires in COVID-19. The CDR3 has 17 amino acids. Germline V gene lookup returns CDR1 SGHDT and CDR2 YYEEEE. The V gene end was trimmed by 4 bases and the J gene end by 4 bases; junction bases not matched to a gene: 13. The V and J genes are TRBV5-6 and TRBJ1-2, with 10 bases aligning to TRBD1. The source of this sequence is a man aged 40-49 years with acute or convalescent COVID-19. Sequenced sample: peripheral blood. Here the CDR3 reads CASSRRQGARGGYGYTF. As DNA, the CDR3 is TGTGCCAGCAGCCGAAGACAGGGGGCCCGAGGAGGCTATGGCTACACCTTC.